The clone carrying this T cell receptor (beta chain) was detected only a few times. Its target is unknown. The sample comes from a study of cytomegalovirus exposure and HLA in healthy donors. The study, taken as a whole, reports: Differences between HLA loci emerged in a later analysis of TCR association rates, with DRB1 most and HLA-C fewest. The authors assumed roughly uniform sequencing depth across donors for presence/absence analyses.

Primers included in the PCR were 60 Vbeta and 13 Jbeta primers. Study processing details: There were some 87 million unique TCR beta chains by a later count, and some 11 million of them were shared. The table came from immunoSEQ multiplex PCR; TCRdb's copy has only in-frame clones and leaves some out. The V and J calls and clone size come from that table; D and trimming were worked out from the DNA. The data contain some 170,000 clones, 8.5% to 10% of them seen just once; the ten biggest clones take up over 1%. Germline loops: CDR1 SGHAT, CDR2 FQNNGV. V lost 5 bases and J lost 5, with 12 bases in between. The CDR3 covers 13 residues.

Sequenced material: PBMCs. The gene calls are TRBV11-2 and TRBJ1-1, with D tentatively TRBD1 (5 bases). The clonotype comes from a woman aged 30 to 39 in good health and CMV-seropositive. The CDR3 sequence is CASSPNYRTEAFF. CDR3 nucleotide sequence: TGTGCCAGCAGCCCTAACTACAGGACTGAAGCTTTCTTT.